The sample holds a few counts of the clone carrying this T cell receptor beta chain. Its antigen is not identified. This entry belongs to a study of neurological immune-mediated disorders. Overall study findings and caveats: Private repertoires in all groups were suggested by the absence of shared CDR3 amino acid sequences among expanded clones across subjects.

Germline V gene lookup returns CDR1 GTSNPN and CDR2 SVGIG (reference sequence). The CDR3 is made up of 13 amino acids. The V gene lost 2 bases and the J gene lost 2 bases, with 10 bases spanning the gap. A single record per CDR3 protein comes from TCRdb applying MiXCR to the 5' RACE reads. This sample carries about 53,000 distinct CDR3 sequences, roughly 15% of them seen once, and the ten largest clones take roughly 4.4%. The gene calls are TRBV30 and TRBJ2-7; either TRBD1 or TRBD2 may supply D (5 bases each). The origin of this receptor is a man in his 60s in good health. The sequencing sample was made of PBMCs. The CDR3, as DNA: TGTGCCTGGAGTCGAGGGGAACCCTACGAGCAGTACTTC. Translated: CAWSRGEPYEQYF.